This TCR beta chain emerged from a study of blood T cell repertoires in COVID-19. Study as a whole: The study drew acute and convalescent COVID-19 samples from the United States, Italy and Spain. PBMCs, B-cell-depleted T cells, or T cells were the source of the cDNA or gDNA that made up the material.

In the source study's methods: Quantification of nucleated cells was approximated via reference gene primer amplification. The method was immunoSEQ multiplex PCR; TCRdb's version includes in-frame clones alone and lacks a portion of them. The V and J calls and clone size come from that table; D and trimming were worked out from the DNA. The sample records about 180,000 clones, around 80% being singletons. Germline CDR1 and CDR2: SGHAT and FQNNGV. V lost 5 bases and J 3 bases, leaving 14 bases between the germline ends. There are 15 residues in the CDR3. This receptor was identified in a man aged 65 to 79 with active or convalescent COVID-19. Sequencing used peripheral blood. The chain carries TRBV11-2 and TRBJ1-3, with D unclear. The CDR3 sequence is CASSPRGGGGNTIYF. The CDR3 bases are TGTGCCAGCAGCCCCCGGGGAGGCGGTGGAAACACCATATATTTT.